This T cell receptor beta chain appears in the sequencing data of a study of T cells in Graves' hyperthyroidism and ophthalmopathy. Overall study context: Before treatment of any kind, peripheral blood was taken at initial diagnosis.

General study findings and limits: The authors' 13 V-J model separated ophthalmopathy from stable hyperthyroidism.

This clonotype was seen many times. The antigen is undetermined. Exclusion followed for patients with uncontrolled infection, other autoimmune disease, pregnancy or lactation. Diagnosis relied on clinical symptoms, serum thyroxine and TRAb, thyroid ultrasound and orbital computed tomography. The investigators amplified TCR beta CDR3 regions from RNA transcripts. A set of HTBI primers served as the primers for a first-round RT-PCR of the TCR CDR3. Each CDR3 protein gets one entry after TCRdb re-called the multiplex PCR reads with MiXCR. The sample holds about 500,000 distinct CDR3 sequences, approximately 16% seen once. Sequenced: blood. This sequence was found in a woman aged 30 to 39 with Graves' ophthalmopathy.

The CDR3 loop is CASSLSLVNEQFF. The DNA for the CDR3 is TGTGCCAGCAGTCTAAGCCTAGTCAATGAGCAGTTCTTC. This sequence joins TRBV27 and TRBJ2-1; D is undetermined. V was pared by 5 bases and J by 6 bases, with 11 bases between. The CDR3 contains 13 residues. Per germline, CDR1 MNHEY and CDR2 SMNVEV (reference sequence).